The 20 T cell receptor beta chains below come from one sample, sequenced in a study of blood T cell repertoires in COVID-19. Here immunoSEQ multiplex PCR was the method, and the copy in TCRdb shows in-frame clones only, minus some. The data contain about 39,000 clones, roughly nine tenths of them singletons. Source material: peripheral blood. The source is a man aged 45-65 years with active COVID-19.

V usage is TRBV5-4 and J usage is TRBJ2-1; 8 bases line up with TRBD2. This CDR3 has 16 residues. The V and J ends lost 0 bases and 2 bases, in that order; junction bases with no gene match: 4. CDR1 is SGHNT, CDR2 YYREEE, per germline (reference sequence). The CDR3 protein is CASSLVAGGTYNEQFF. For the CDR3, the DNA is TGTGCCAGCAGCTTGGTGGCGGGAGGAACCTACAATGAGCAGTTCTTC. The full variable domain, its missing parts supplied by reference TRBV5-4 and TRBJ2-1, is ETGVTQSPTHLIKTRGQQVTLRCSSQSGHNTVSWYQQALGQGPQFIFQYYREEENGRGNFPPRFSGLQFPNYSSELNVNALELDDSALYLCASSLVAGGTYNEQFFGPGTRLTVL.

The V and J genes are TRBV2 and TRBJ1-5, with 8 bases lining up with TRBD1. The J segment lost 6 bases and the V segment lost 4 bases, leaving 5 bases of the junction unmatched. CDR3 length equals 14 residues. Germline V CDR1 and CDR2: SNHLY, FYNNEI. This CDR3 reads CASSGRGRRQPQHF. In DNA, the CDR3 is TGTGCCAGCAGTGGCAGGGGGCGACGTCAGCCCCAGCATTTT. Combining the CDR3 with reference TRBV2 and TRBJ1-5 gives the whole variable domain EPEVTQTPSHQVTQMGQEVILRCVPISNHLYFYWYRQILGQKVEFLVSFYNNEISEKSEIFDDQFSVERPDGSNFTLKIRSTKLEDSAMYFCASSGRGRRQPQHFGDGTRLSIL.

This rearrangement joins TRBV2 to TRBJ1-1, with TRBD1 matching 12 bases. The CDR3 spans 12 residues. Germline CDR1 reads SNHLY; CDR2 reads FYNNEI. V lost 6 bases to trimming and J lost 11 bases; unmatched junction nucleotides: 4. The CDR3 DNA reads as TGTGCCAGCAGAGGGACAGGGGGCAAGGCTTTCTTT. Encoded protein: CASRGTGGKAFF.

The V call is TRBV5-5, the J call TRBJ2-7, with D tentatively TRBD2 (5 bases). CDR1 is SGHKS and CDR2 is YYEKEE in the germline V gene (reference sequence). The V gene lost 4 bases and the J gene lost 3 bases, with 20 bases spanning the gap. The CDR3 totals 16 residues. CDR3 sequence reads: CASSPHGGQIYYEQYF. CDR3 bases: TGTGCCAGCAGCCCCCACGGCGGGCAGATTTACTACGAGCAGTACTTC. Filled out from reference TRBV5-5 and TRBJ2-7, the complete variable domain reads DAGVTQSPTHLIKTRGQQVTLRCSPISGHKSVSWYQQVLGQGPQFIFQYYEKEERGRGNFPDRFSARQFPNYSSELNVNALLLGDSALYLCASSPHGGQIYYEQYFGPGTRLTVT.

CDR3 DNA sequence: TGTGCCAGCAGCTACCCCCGGGTTAGAGACCAAGAGACCCAGTACTTC. Its translation: CASSYPRVRDQETQYF. The rearrangement links TRBV7-6 to TRBJ2-5; no firm D call. CDR1 is SGHVS, CDR2 FNYEAQ, per germline. This CDR3 is 16 amino acids long. V lost 4 bases to trimming and J lost 0 bases, with 15 bases between them.

The chain couples TRBV2 to TRBJ2-5; D not resolved. Germline CDR1 is SNHLY and CDR2 is FYNNEI. V lost 6 bases, J lost 4 bases, and 12 bases lay in between. The CDR3 length is 13 residues. CDR3 loop: CASSRITRETQYF. Here the CDR3 DNA reads TGTGCCAGCAGCAGGATCACAAGAGAGACCCAGTACTTC.

The chain joins TRBV7-9 to TRBJ2-3; the D is unclear. The CDR3 is 16 amino acids. V was pared by 1 base and J by 0 bases, with 11 bases between. Germline CDR1 reads SEHNR; CDR2 reads FQNEAQ (reference sequence). The CDR3 protein is CASSLGRGGSTDTQYF. DNA of the CDR3: TGTGCCAGCAGCTTAGGCCGAGGTGGAAGCACAGATACGCAGTATTTT.

The chain uses TRBV5-1 and TRBJ1-1, with D perhaps matching TRBD1 (6 bases). CDR3 length: 13 residues. The V end was cut by 3 bases, the J end by 5 bases, with 11 bases between. Germline V gives CDR1 SGHRS, CDR2 YFSETQ. The CDR3 DNA follows: TGCGCCAGCAGCTCCTCAGGGGAAACTGAAGCTTTCTTT. It encodes CASSSSGETEAFF.

J is TRBJ2-3 and V is TRBV18; D uncertain. Germline V gives CDR1 KGHSH, CDR2 LQKENI. With 1 base removed from V and 4 bases from J, the gap between germline ends came to 18 bases. The CDR3 is 17 residues long. This chain's CDR3 is CASSPLSNRFPSDTQYF. The CDR3 nucleotides are TGTGCCAGCTCACCACTTTCGAACAGATTCCCATCAGATACGCAGTATTTT.

This chain links TRBV13 with TRBJ2-7, with 10 bases matching TRBD2. The CDR3 is 14 amino acids. Looked up from germline, CDR1 is PRHDT and CDR2 is FYEKMQ (reference sequence). J was trimmed by 4 bases and V by 5 bases; bases with no gene match: 5. CDR3 loop: CASSAAGGSYEQYF. As DNA, the CDR3 is TGTGCCAGCAGCGCAGCGGGGGGGTCTTACGAGCAGTACTTC. The full variable domain, its missing parts supplied by reference TRBV13 and TRBJ2-7, is AAGVIQSPRHLIKEKRETATLKCYPIPRHDTVYWYQQGPGQDPQFLISFYEKMQSDKGSIPDRFSAQQFSDYHSELNMSSLELGDSALYFCASSAAGGSYEQYFGPGTRLTVT.

CDR3 DNA sequence: TGTGCCAGCAGCTTATTTACGGGGACCTACAATGAGCAGTTCTTC. Residues: CASSLFTGTYNEQFF. The rearrangement uses TRBV7-2 and TRBJ2-1; weak D call: TRBD2 (5 bases). Trimming cost V 2 bases and J 2 bases, with 10 bases left between them. The CDR3 has 15 amino acids. Germline V gene sequence: CDR1 SGHTA, CDR2 FQGNSA. Full variable domain (missing parts from reference TRBV7-2 and TRBJ2-1): GAGVSQSPSNKVTEKGKDVELRCDPISGHTALYWYRQSLGQGLEFLIYFQGNSAPDKSGLPSDRFSAERTGGSVSTLTIQRTQQEDSAVYLCASSLFTGTYNEQFFGPGTRLTVL.

The V call is TRBV3-1 (or the pseudogene TRBV3-2), the J call TRBJ2-1; 8 bases fit TRBD2. The length of the CDR3 is 16 residues. Trimming took 3 bases from V and 4 from J; bases not matched to a gene: 8. The germline V gene has CDR1 LGHDT and CDR2 YNNKEL (reference sequence). CDR3 DNA: TGTGCCAGCAGCCATCGGGCGGGAGGACTATACAATGAGCAGTTCTTC. Translating it yields CASSHRAGGLYNEQFF.

The rearrangement joins TRBV6-2 or TRBV6-3 to TRBJ2-5; 7 positions agree with TRBD1. The CDR3 length is 15 residues. Germline V gene data show CDR1 as MNHEY and CDR2 as SVGEGT. J lost 4 bases, V lost 6 bases, and 11 bases had no gene match. The CDR3 region is CASSPFPGQSETQYF. The CDR3 DNA reads TGTGCCAGCAGCCCGTTTCCGGGACAGTCAGAGACCCAGTACTTC.

The chain joins TRBV18 to TRBJ2-7, with D possibly being TRBD1 (6 bases). V was pared by 5 bases and J by 0 bases, with 11 bases between. The CDR3 covers 14 residues. Germline lookup yields CDR1 KGHSH and CDR2 LQKENI. CDR3 sequence reads: CASSTGTHSYEQYF. In nucleotides, the CDR3 is TGTGCCAGCTCAACCGGGACACACTCCTACGAGCAGTACTTC.

This chain uses TRBV24-1 with TRBJ2-1; the D gene is possibly TRBD1 (6 bases). The length of the CDR3 is 14 residues. Germline V gives CDR1 KGHDR, CDR2 SFDVKD. Trimming cost V 5 bases and J 3 bases, with 10 bases left between them. CDR3: CATSAGRGYNEQFF. The CDR3 bases are TGTGCCACCAGTGCGGGCAGGGGCTACAATGAGCAGTTCTTC.

The CDR3, as DNA: TGTGCCAGCAGCCAAGGGGGGGGACCGGGGAACAATCAGCCCCAGCATTTT. As protein: CASSQGGGPGNNQPQHF. The V gene is TRBV3-1 (or the pseudogene TRBV3-2), the J gene TRBJ1-5; weak D call: TRBD1 (5 bases). V lost 1 base and J lost 3, with 16 bases in between. The CDR3 length is 17 residues. CDR1 and CDR2 (germline): LGHDT, YNNKEL (reference sequence).

The J gene is TRBJ1-2, the V gene TRBV3-1 (or the pseudogene TRBV3-2), with a weak D call TRBD1 (5 bases). This CDR3 region has 16 residues. Germline lookup yields CDR1 LGHDT and CDR2 YNNKEL (reference sequence). V shed 1 base and J shed 0 bases, with 12 bases lying between them. CDR3 residues: CASSQGGDGTNYGYTF. For the CDR3, the DNA is TGTGCCAGCAGCCAAGGGGGGGACGGAACTAACTATGGCTACACCTTC.

The genes are TRBV9 and TRBJ2-7; D might be TRBD2 (6 bases). V lost 0 bases and J lost 5, with 18 bases in between. Germline CDR1 SGDLS, CDR2 YYNGEE. The CDR3 length is 16 residues. CDR3 sequence: CASSVGGQAGRNEQYF. The CDR3, as DNA: TGTGCCAGCAGCGTAGGGGGCCAGGCGGGAAGAAACGAGCAGTACTTC.

CDR3 sequence (DNA): TGCGCCAGCAGCCAAGCCTTGGGGGGACAGGGCAACGAGCAGTACTTC. Its protein product is CASSQALGGQGNEQYF. The gene calls are TRBV4-3 and TRBJ2-7, with 9 bases aligning to TRBD1. The germline V gene encodes CDR1 LGHNA and CDR2 YSLEER. This CDR3 has 16 residues. The junction had 9 bases not matched to a gene; V was cut back by 1 base and J by 5 bases.

A single count supports this clone. The rearrangement links TRBV19 to TRBJ1-2; tentative D call: TRBD1 (5 bases). Germline CDR1 LNHDA, CDR2 SQIVND (reference sequence). The CDR3 covers 12 residues. With 2 bases removed from V and 7 bases from J, the gap between germline ends came to 8 bases. The CDR3 here is CASSIQGAGYTF. Written as DNA, the CDR3 is TGTGCCAGTAGTATACAGGGTGCTGGCTACACCTTC. Filled out from reference TRBV19 and TRBJ1-2, the complete variable domain reads DGGITQSPKYLFRKEGQNVTLSCEQNLNHDAMYWYRQDPGQGLRLIYYSQIVNDFQKGDIAEGYSVSREKKESFPLTVTSAQKNPTAFYLCASSIQGAGYTFGSGTRLTVV.